The 8 T cell receptor beta chains listed next were all sequenced from one sample in a study of shared clonotypes between healthy human individuals. Some clones are missing from TCRdb's copy, which holds only in-frame ones; the method was immunoSEQ multiplex PCR. The profile shows approximately 2,000,000 clones, around 92% of them singletons. The material sequenced was naive CD4+ T cells from PBMCs. Subset: CD45RA+ positively selected. The receptor source for this set is a man aged 18 to 35 in good health. Some clones in this sample may be carry-over from other donors' samples.

The chain recombines TRBV29-1 with TRBJ1-1; TRBD1 agrees at 8 bases. The CDR3 totals 11 residues. J lost 7 bases, V lost 5 bases, and 3 bases had no gene match. Germline values: CDR1 SQVTM, CDR2 ANQGSEA. For the CDR3, the DNA is TGCAGCGTTATAGACAGGGGTGAAGCTTTCTTT. Protein: CSVIDRGEAFF. Using reference TRBV29-1 and TRBJ1-1 for the parts outside the CDR3, the full variable domain is SAVISQKPSRDICQRGTSLTIQCQVDSQVTMMFWYRQQPGQSLTLIATANQGSEATYESGFVIDKFPISRPNLTFSTLTVSNMSPEDSSIYLCSVIDRGEAFFGQGTRLTVV.

This clone was recorded a few times. The V gene is TRBV7-9, the J gene TRBJ1-4; D call uncertain. Germline V gene lookup returns CDR1 SEHNR and CDR2 FQNEAQ (reference sequence). This CDR3 region has 14 residues. Between the trimmed V and J ends, which lost 2 bases and 8 bases, there was a span of 12 bases. CDR3 coding DNA: TGTGCCAGCAGCTTAACATGGCCGGGGGAAAAACTGTTTTTT. Translating it yields CASSLTWPGEKLFF.

This clone was picked up one time. The same CDR3 is also encoded by other DNA sequences in this sample. The chain combines TRBV9 with TRBJ1-2, with 9 bases fitting TRBD1. The CDR3 covers 14 residues. J gave up 3 bases and V 2 bases, and 2 bases lay outside the gene matches. CDR1 and CDR2 from the germline V gene are SGDLS and YYNGEE. Written as DNA, the CDR3 is TGTGCCAGCAGCGTTGACAGGGGGGACTATGGCTACACCTTC. Its protein product is CASSVDRGDYGYTF.

The chain links TRBV5-6 to TRBJ2-7, with D perhaps TRBD1 (5 bases). The V and J ends lost 4 bases and 5 bases respectively, with 10 bases between them. Germline V gene sequence: CDR1 SGHDT, CDR2 YYEEEE. The CDR3 is 12 amino acids. Written as DNA, the CDR3 is TGTGCCAGCAGCCGGGCAGGGAACGAGCAGTACTTC. This translates into CASSRAGNEQYF.

This clone was recorded once. The rearrangement joins TRBV28 to TRBJ2-1; D call uncertain. The CDR3 extends over 12 amino acids. Between the trimmed V and J ends, which lost 6 bases and 10 bases, there was a span of 13 bases. The germline V gene encodes CDR1 MDHEN and CDR2 SYDVKM. The CDR3 DNA reads as TGTGCCAGCAGCCGGCCGCGGCAGGAGCAGTTCTTC. Encoded protein: CASSRPRQEQFF.

This clone was observed once. This sequence joins TRBV2 and TRBJ2-4, with D maybe TRBD2 (6 bases). Germline loops: CDR1 SNHLY, CDR2 FYNNEI. The CDR3 extends over 13 amino acids. Trimming cost V 11 bases and J 3 bases, with 14 bases left between them. The CDR3 DNA reads as TGTGCCTGCCTAGGAGGGGTCAAAAACATTCAGTACTTC. It translates to CACLGGVKNIQYF.

The chain carries TRBV28 and TRBJ2-7; D unresolved. Germline V gives CDR1 MDHEN, CDR2 SYDVKM. Trimming took off 7 bases at V and 0 bases at J, with 10 bases between the two ends. The CDR3 is 13 residues long. Written as DNA, the CDR3 is TGTGCCAGCAAGACGGATAGCTCCTACGAGCAGTACTTC. Its protein is CASKTDSSYEQYF. Using reference TRBV28 and TRBJ2-7 for the parts outside the CDR3, the full variable domain is DVKVTQSSRYLVKRTGEKVFLECVQDMDHENMFWYRQDPGLGLRLIYFSYDVKMKEKGDIPEGYSVSREKKERFSLILESASTNQTSMYLCASKTDSSYEQYFGPGTRLTVT.

The chain has TRBV6-1 and TRBJ2-7; D is uncertain. V dropped 6 bases and J dropped 3 bases, with 12 bases sitting between them. The CDR3 loop spans 13 amino acids. From germline, CDR1 is MNHNS and CDR2 SASEGT. CDR3 DNA: TGTGCCAGCAGCCGGGCCCGAGACTACGAGCAGTACTTC. Translating gives CASSRARDYEQYF.